One sample yielded the 15 T cell receptor beta chains listed below, sequenced in a study of cytomegalovirus exposure and HLA in healthy donors. The PCR ran on 60 Vbeta and 13 Jbeta primers. The protocol was immunoSEQ multiplex PCR, while the TCRdb copy is restricted to in-frame clones and leaves out a portion. The sample lists some 130,000 clones, 77% occurring once. Material for sequencing was PBMCs. Receptors were obtained from a male donor in good health and CMV-seropositive.

V usage is TRBV19 and J usage is TRBJ2-5, with 7 bases fitting TRBD1. The J call is uncertain, as TRBJ2-7 better fits the DNA end. CDR1 and CDR2 (germline): LNHDA, SQIVND (reference sequence). The CDR3 length is 15 residues. Here the CDR3 reads CASSSSPGQYYEQYF. The DNA for the CDR3 is TGTGCCAGTAGTTCCTCCCCGGGACAGTACTACGAGCAGTACTTC.

This clone has more than one count but fewer than ten. V and J are TRBV6-6 and TRBJ1-1; TRBD1 aligns across 12 bases. Germline values: CDR1 MNHNY, CDR2 SVGAGI (reference sequence). The V gene end was trimmed by 6 bases and the J gene end by 1 base; junction bases not matched to a gene: 3. The CDR3 extends over 15 amino acids. The CDR3 DNA is TGTGCCAGCAGGGGACAGGGGGCATCGAACACTGAAGCTTTCTTT. Translating it yields CASRGQGASNTEAFF.

This clone has a handful of counts. The DNA for the CDR3 is TGTGCCAGCAGTTTACTAGGGGATAGTAATGAGCAGTTCTTC. Translated: CASSLLGDSNEQFF. The chain recombines TRBV28 with TRBJ2-1; D possibly corresponds to TRBD1 (5 bases). In germline, CDR1 is MDHEN, CDR2 SYDVKM. There are 14 residues in the CDR3. Trimming removed 2 bases at V and 7 bases at J, with 12 bases between.

This chain links TRBV5-4 with TRBJ2-5, with a possible D match to TRBD2 (6 bases). The germline V gene has CDR1 SGHNT and CDR2 YYREEE (reference sequence). V dropped 0 bases and J dropped 1 base, with 13 bases sitting between them. CDR3 length equals 16 residues. CDR3 DNA: TGTGCCAGCAGCTTGGGAGGGAGGACCCCCCAAGAGACCCAGTACTTC. Translation gives CASSLGGRTPQETQYF.

The V and J genes are TRBV28 and TRBJ2-1; possible D gene TRBD1, 5 bases. The CDR3 consists of 12 residues. The V gene's germline CDR1 is MDHEN and CDR2 SYDVKM. Trimming cost V 6 bases and J 7 bases, with 10 bases left between them. The CDR3 DNA follows: TGTGCCAGCAGCAACGCAGGGAATGAGCAGTTCTTC. Amino acids: CASSNAGNEQFF. Full variable domain (outside the CDR3, taken from reference TRBV28 and TRBJ2-1): DVKVTQSSRYLVKRTGEKVFLECVQDMDHENMFWYRQDPGLGLRLIYFSYDVKMKEKGDIPEGYSVSREKKERFSLILESASTNQTSMYLCASSNAGNEQFFGPGTRLTVL.

This clone has only one observation. The V call is TRBV7-8, the J call TRBJ1-2; no reliable D call. The CDR3 has 12 amino acids. Trimming stripped 2 bases from V and 8 bases from J, with 9 bases between. Germline loops: CDR1 SGHVS, CDR2 FQNEAQ. The CDR3 loop is CASSLMGRGYTF. DNA for the CDR3: TGTGCCAGCAGCTTAATGGGCAGAGGCTACACCTTC. Supplemented by reference TRBV7-8 and TRBJ1-2, the full variable domain reads GAGVSQSPRYKVAKRGQDVALRCDPISGHVSLFWYQQALGQGPEFLTYFQNEAQLDKSGLPSDRFFAERPEGSVSTLKIQRTQQEDSAVYLCASSLMGRGYTFGSGTRLTVV.

The V gene is TRBV7-9, the J gene TRBJ2-3; TRBD2 matches at 14 bases. CDR1 SEHNR and CDR2 FQNEAQ come from the germline V gene (reference sequence). The length of the CDR3 is 16 residues. Germline trimming cut 4 bases from V and 2 bases from J; bases unmatched to any gene: 2. The chain's CDR3 is CASSSGLAGVTDTQYF. The DNA of the CDR3 is TGTGCCAGCAGCTCGGGACTAGCGGGGGTCACAGATACGCAGTATTTT.

The CDR3 reads CAISESSNEQFF. The CDR3 DNA is TGTGCCATCAGTGAGTCGAGCAATGAGCAGTTCTTC. This chain joins TRBV10-3 and TRBJ2-1; D unclear. The CDR3 has 12 amino acids. Germline V CDR1 and CDR2: ENHRY, SYGVKD. V gave up 0 bases and J gave up 6 bases, with 3 bases separating them.

About this clone itself: A read error may produce the germline difference seen at one junction end. The chain employs TRBV7-9 and TRBJ1-1; no clear D gene. Germline CDR1 reads SEHNR; CDR2 reads FQNEAQ (reference sequence). CDR3 length equals 14 residues. The CDR3 sequence: CSSSLSGEQSEAFF. Here the CDR3 DNA reads TGTTCCAGCAGCTTATCCGGGGAACAGAGTGAAGCTTTCTTT.

This chain uses TRBV10-2 with TRBJ2-5, with 7 bases that match TRBD2. V gave up 5 bases and J gave up 0 bases; unmatched junction bases: 6. Germline loops: CDR1 WSHSY, CDR2 SAAADI. The CDR3 runs to 15 residues. The CDR3 nucleotides read TGCGCCAGCAGTCTAGCGGCCCCGTACCAAGAGACCCAGTACTTC. Translation: CASSLAAPYQETQYF.

The rearrangement joins TRBV19 to TRBJ2-2; 8 bases line up with TRBD1. The CDR3 length is 16 residues. Germline lookup yields CDR1 LNHDA and CDR2 SQIVND (reference sequence). Trimming removed 7 bases from V and 0 bases from J; junction bases left unmatched: 7. The CDR3 region has the DNA TGTGCCAGTAACCTGGACAGGGCCGCGAACACCGGGGAGCTGTTTTTT. Translation gives CASNLDRAANTGELFF. The variable domain in full, completed from reference TRBV19 and TRBJ2-2, reads DGGITQSPKYLFRKEGQNVTLSCEQNLNHDAMYWYRQDPGQGLRLIYYSQIVNDFQKGDIAEGYSVSREKKESFPLTVTSAQKNPTAFYLCASNLDRAANTGELFFGEGSRLTVL.

The chain couples TRBV9 to TRBJ2-5; D is possibly TRBD1 (6 bases). The CDR3 extends over 17 amino acids. V was clipped by 0 bases and J by 0 bases, with 15 bases between them. The germline V gene has CDR1 SGDLS and CDR2 YYNGEE. This CDR3 is CASSVGVLWDNQETQYF. The CDR3 nucleotides are TGTGCCAGCAGCGTAGGGGTCCTGTGGGACAACCAAGAGACCCAGTACTTC.

The chain employs TRBV2 and TRBJ1-2; 8 bases agree with TRBD1. Germline V gene data show CDR1 as SNHLY and CDR2 as FYNNEI. V was clipped by 5 bases and J by 4 bases; unmatched bases: 15. This CDR3 spans 17 amino acids. CDR3 sequence reads: CASSITPGQGSAYGYTF. The CDR3 DNA is TGTGCCAGCAGTATTACCCCCGGACAGGGTAGCGCCTATGGCTACACCTTC.

The gene calls are TRBV15 and TRBJ2-7; possible D gene TRBD1, 5 bases. The V end was cut by 4 bases, the J end by 6 bases, with 7 bases between. Germline V gene lookup returns CDR1 LNHNV and CDR2 YYDKDF (reference sequence). This CDR3 is 11 amino acids long. In nucleotides, the CDR3 is TGTGCCACCAGCAACAGGCGCGAGCAGTACTTC. As protein: CATSNRREQYF. The full variable domain, rest sourced from reference TRBV15 and TRBJ2-7, is DAMVIQNPRYQVTQFGKPVTLSCSQTLNHNVMYWYQQKSSQAPKLLFHYYDKDFNNEADTPDNFQSRRPNTSFCFLDIRSPGLGDTAMYLCATSNRREQYFGPGTRLTVT.

The rearrangement uses TRBV9 and TRBJ2-5; perhaps TRBD1 as D (5 bases). The J call may not be correct, given that the DNA end is closer to TRBJ2-7. The CDR3 runs to 15 residues. Germline V gene sequence: CDR1 SGDLS, CDR2 YYNGEE. The CDR3 nucleotides read TGTGCCAGCAGCTCTCGTACGTCAGGGATCGGCGAGCAGTACTTC. Residues: CASSSRTSGIGEQYF.